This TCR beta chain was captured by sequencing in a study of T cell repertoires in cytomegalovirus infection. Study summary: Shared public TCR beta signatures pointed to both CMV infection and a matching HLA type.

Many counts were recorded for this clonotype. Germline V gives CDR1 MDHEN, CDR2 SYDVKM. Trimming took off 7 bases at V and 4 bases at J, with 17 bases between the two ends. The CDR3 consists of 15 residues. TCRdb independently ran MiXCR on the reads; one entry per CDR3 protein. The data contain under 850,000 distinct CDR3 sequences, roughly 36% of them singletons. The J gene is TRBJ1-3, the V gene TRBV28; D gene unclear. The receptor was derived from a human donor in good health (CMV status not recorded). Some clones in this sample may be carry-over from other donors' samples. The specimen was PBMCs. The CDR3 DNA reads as TGTGCCAGCACCTCTATGAGGGTAGGAGGAAACACCATATATTTT. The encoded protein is CASTSMRVGGNTIYF.